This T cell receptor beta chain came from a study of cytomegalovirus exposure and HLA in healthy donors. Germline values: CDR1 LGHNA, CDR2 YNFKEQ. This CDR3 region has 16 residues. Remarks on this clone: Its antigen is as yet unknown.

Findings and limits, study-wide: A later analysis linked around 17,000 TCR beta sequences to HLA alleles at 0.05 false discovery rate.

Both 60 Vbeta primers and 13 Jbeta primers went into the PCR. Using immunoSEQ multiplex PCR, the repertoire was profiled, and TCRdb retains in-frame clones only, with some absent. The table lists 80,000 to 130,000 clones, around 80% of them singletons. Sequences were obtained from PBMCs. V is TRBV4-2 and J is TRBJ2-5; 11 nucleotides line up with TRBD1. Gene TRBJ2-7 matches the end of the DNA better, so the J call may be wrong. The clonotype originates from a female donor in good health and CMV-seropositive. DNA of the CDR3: TGTGCCAGCAGCCAAGATGGGGGGACAGGGGGATACGAGCAGTACTTC. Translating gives CASSQDGGTGGYEQYF.